Each of the 21 T cell receptor beta chains below was sequenced from the same sample in a study of glioma-infiltrating T cells. Amplification of TCR alpha and beta CDR3 regions from RNA used iRepertoire nested multiplex PCR. Via MiXCR, TCRdb re-called the multiplex PCR reads, giving one row per CDR3 protein. The table shows approximately 130,000 distinct CDR3 sequences, with 24% occurring only once. Sequenced input: glioma tissue, nonneoplastic brain tissue, or PBMCs (not recorded which). The receptors were gathered from a human donor with low-grade glioma or glioblastoma, undergoing nonglioma brain surgery, or in good health (not recorded which).

This clonotype was found many times. The chain recombines TRBV25-1 with TRBJ1-1, with no clear D. V was trimmed by 5 bases and J by 3 bases, leaving 10 bases between them. Germline assignment: CDR1 MGHDK and CDR2 SYGVNS. This CDR3 spans 13 amino acids. The CDR3, as DNA: TGTGCCAGCAGTTTCCGGGGTTACACTGAAGCTTTCTTT. It is translated as CASSFRGYTEAFF.

This chain links TRBV5-4 with TRBJ2-5; TRBD2 aligns across 8 bases. From germline, CDR1 is SGHNT and CDR2 YYREEE (reference sequence). V lost 3 bases to trimming and J lost 3 bases; unmatched junction nucleotides: 10. The CDR3 spans 16 residues. In DNA form, the CDR3 reads TGTGCCAGCAGCTCCTCCCGCGGGGGGTATGAAGAGACCCAGTACTTC. As protein: CASSSSRGGYEETQYF.

The chain links TRBV2 to TRBJ1-5; 9 bases fit TRBD1. This CDR3 comprises 13 residues. With V trimmed by 6 bases and J by 6 bases, 3 bases remained unmatched. Germline V lookup: CDR1 SNHLY, CDR2 FYNNEI. CDR3 nucleotide sequence: TGTGCCAGCAGGGGACAGGGCCTTCAGCCCCAGCATTTT. Its protein product is CASRGQGLQPQHF.

The rearrangement uses TRBV20-1 and TRBJ2-5; TRBD2 is a possible D gene (6 bases). V was clipped by 2 bases and J by 1 base, with 11 bases between them. The germline V gene encodes CDR1 DFQATT and CDR2 SNEGSKA (reference sequence). The CDR3 has 14 amino acids. The CDR3 nucleotides are TGCAGTGCTAGACTGGGGGGTGTCCAAGAGACCCAGTACTTC. It specifies CSARLGGVQETQYF.

The genes are TRBV28 and TRBJ2-6; no definite D call. The CDR3 has 15 residues. CDR1 and CDR2 (germline): MDHEN, SYDVKM. Trimming cost V 4 bases and J 0 bases, with 7 bases left between them. The CDR3 coding sequence is TGTGCCAGCAGTTACAGAGGCTCTGGGGCCAACGTCCTGACTTTC. It yields the protein CASSYRGSGANVLTF.

The rearrangement uses TRBV30 and TRBJ1-1; a weak D match, TRBD1 (6 bases). Germline values: CDR1 GTSNPN, CDR2 SVGIG (reference sequence). This CDR3 region has 13 residues. Deletions cut 4 bases from V and 0 bases from J, with 9 bases between. As DNA, the CDR3 is TGTGCCTGGACGGCAGGGGTGAACACTGAAGCTTTCTTT. It translates to CAWTAGVNTEAFF.

At least ten counts were recorded for this clonotype. CDR3 nucleotides: TGTGCCACCAGCAGAGGGAGGAGGTTTGAAGCTTTCTTT. Protein: CATSRGRRFEAFF. The chain links TRBV15 to TRBJ1-1; D gene unclear. The germline V gene has CDR1 LNHNV and CDR2 YYDKDF (reference sequence). The CDR3 is made up of 13 amino acids. V shed 1 base and J shed 7 bases, with 10 bases lying between them.

This clonotype was recorded at least ten times. The CDR3, as DNA: TGCAGTGCTAGCACGACACCGTTCACAGATACGCAGTATTTT. As protein: CSASTTPFTDTQYF. The rearrangement links TRBV20-1 to TRBJ2-3, with unresolved D. This CDR3 has 14 amino acids. Germline CDR1 and CDR2: DFQATT and SNEGSKA (reference sequence). V lost 3 bases and J lost 2, with 12 bases in between.

As DNA, the CDR3 is TGTGCCAGCAGTGAATACCATTACGAGCAGTACTTC. It specifies CASSEYHYEQYF. The chain recombines TRBV2 with TRBJ2-5; D remains unclear. The DNA end is more similar to TRBJ2-7, so the J call may be wrong. Per germline, CDR1 SNHLY and CDR2 FYNNEI. This CDR3 has 12 amino acids.

This clonotype was seen only a few times. The J gene is TRBJ1-1, the V gene TRBV14; unclear D gene. CDR1 and CDR2 from the germline V gene are SGHDN and FVKESK. V was clipped by 5 bases and J by 1 base, with 14 bases between them. This CDR3 contains 15 residues. CDR3 bases: TGTGCCAGCAGCACAACGCCTTCACCGAACACTGAAGCTTTCTTT. Encoded protein: CASSTTPSPNTEAFF.

The chain uses TRBV7-9 and TRBJ2-1, with D possibly being TRBD1 or TRBD2 (5 bases each). CDR3 length: 13 residues. Trimming shortened V by 8 bases and J by 2 bases, and 10 bases separated the two germline ends. CDR1 and CDR2 from the germline V gene are SEHNR and FQNEAQ (reference sequence). The DNA of the CDR3 is TGTGCCAGCTGCGAGGGGCCCTACAATGAGCAGTTCTTC. Translating gives CASCEGPYNEQFF.

This clonotype was recorded a few times. The gene calls are TRBV7-9 and TRBJ1-2, with 9 bases that match TRBD1. The CDR3 is 13 amino acids. The V and J ends lost 6 bases and 5 bases, in that order; junction bases with no gene match: 4. Germline lookup yields CDR1 SEHNR and CDR2 FQNEAQ (reference sequence). CDR3 protein: CASRLDRGYGYTF. The CDR3 DNA reads as TGTGCCAGCAGATTGGACAGGGGTTATGGCTACACCTTC.

This clonotype has at least ten counts. The V and J genes are TRBV20-1 and TRBJ2-3; D gene uncertain. Per germline, CDR1 DFQATT and CDR2 SNEGSKA (reference sequence). Trimming pared 3 bases from V and 0 bases from J, leaving 13 bases between. CDR3 length equals 15 residues. The CDR3 DNA reads as TGCAGTGCTAGTTCCGACGGAGCTAGCACAGATACGCAGTATTTT. Protein: CSASSDGASTDTQYF.

Turning to this clonotype: This sequence may be a read error, since a much larger clone differs from it by one base. V usage is TRBV6-1 and J usage is TRBJ1-4; D gene uncertain. Germline V lookup: CDR1 MNHNS, CDR2 SASEGT. The CDR3 loop spans 15 amino acids. The CDR3 loop reads CVSSEEEYGDEKLFF. The CDR3 nucleotides read TGTGTCAGCAGTGAAGAAGAGTACGGGGATGAAAAACTGTTTTTT.

Many counts were recorded for this clonotype. J is TRBJ2-5 and V is TRBV6-1; tentatively, D is TRBD2 (6 bases). V lost 5 bases to trimming and J lost 5 bases, with 15 bases between them. This CDR3 is built from 14 residues. Germline loops: CDR1 MNHNS, CDR2 SASEGT. The CDR3 loop is CASSQKGRRETQYF. The CDR3 coding sequence is TGTGCCAGCAGTCAAAAAGGGAGGCGGGAGACCCAGTACTTC.

The genes are TRBV12-3 or TRBV12-4 and TRBJ1-2; D possibly corresponds to TRBD1 (5 bases). This CDR3 comprises 12 residues. The V end was cut by 7 bases, the J end by 2 bases, with 8 bases between. The chain's CDR3 is CASTRDNYGYTF. The CDR3 bases are TGTGCCAGCACCCGGGACAACTATGGCTACACCTTC.

In its sample, this clonotype was seen a few times. The chain is built from TRBV7-2 and TRBJ2-3; weak D call: TRBD1 (5 bases). Germline V gene data show CDR1 as SGHTA and CDR2 as FQGNSA. The CDR3 spans 14 residues. V was shortened by 5 bases and J by 0 bases, with 9 bases between the two germline ends. The CDR3 bases are TGTGCCAGCAGCCCTAGACAGAGCACAGATACGCAGTATTTT. Translation gives CASSPRQSTDTQYF.

Notes on this clonotype: Compared with germline, one end of the junction differs, possibly owing to a read error. The chain carries TRBV3-1 and TRBJ2-5; D not certain. Germline V CDR1 and CDR2: LGHDT, YNNKEL (reference sequence). The CDR3 extends over 12 amino acids. The CDR3 region is CASNQAQETQYF. The CDR3 nucleotides are TGTGCCAGCAACCAAGCGCAAGAGACCCAGTACTTC.

This clonotype was observed at least ten times. The rearrangement joins TRBV6-1 to TRBJ1-6, with 8 bases fitting TRBD1. CDR3 size: 15 residues. Germline CDR1 reads MNHNS; CDR2 reads SASEGT. V shed 6 bases and J 8 bases; nucleotides not matched to a gene: 9. CDR3 sequence reads: CASSLRPGGDSPLHF. The CDR3 coding sequence is TGTGCCAGCAGCCTACGCCCAGGGGGCGATTCACCCCTCCACTTT.

This clonotype was counted many times. The chain carries TRBV7-2 and TRBJ2-2; D is ambiguous. V was cut by 2 bases and J by 4 bases, with 5 bases left in between. CDR1 and CDR2 from the germline V gene are SGHTA and FQGNSA. There are 13 residues in the CDR3. CDR3 bases: TGTGCCAGCAGCTTACCGCGCACCGGGGAGCTGTTTTTT. Its protein product is CASSLPRTGELFF.

This clonotype was seen at least ten times. This rearrangement joins TRBV20-1 to TRBJ1-2; D call uncertain. Germline V gives CDR1 DFQATT, CDR2 SNEGSKA (reference sequence). Trimming stripped 6 bases from V and 5 bases from J, with 19 bases between. The CDR3 runs 14 residues. The CDR3 coding sequence is TGCAGTGCCGCCGGACTCAGGCCAACGTATGGCTACACCTTC. Residues: CSAAGLRPTYGYTF.